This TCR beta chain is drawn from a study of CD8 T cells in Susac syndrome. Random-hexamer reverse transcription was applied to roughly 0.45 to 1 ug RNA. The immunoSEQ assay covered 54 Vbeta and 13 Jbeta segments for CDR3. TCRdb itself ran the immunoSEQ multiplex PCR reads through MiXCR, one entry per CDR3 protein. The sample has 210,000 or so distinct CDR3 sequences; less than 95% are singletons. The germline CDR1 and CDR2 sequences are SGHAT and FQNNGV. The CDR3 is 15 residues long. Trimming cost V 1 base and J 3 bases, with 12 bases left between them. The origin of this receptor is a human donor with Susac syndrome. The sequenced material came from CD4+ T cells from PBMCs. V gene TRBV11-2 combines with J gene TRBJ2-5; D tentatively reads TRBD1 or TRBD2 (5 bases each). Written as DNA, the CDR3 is TGTGCCAGCAGCTTAGCCAGTGGGACCGAAGAGACCCAGTACTTC. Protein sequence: CASSLASGTEETQYF.